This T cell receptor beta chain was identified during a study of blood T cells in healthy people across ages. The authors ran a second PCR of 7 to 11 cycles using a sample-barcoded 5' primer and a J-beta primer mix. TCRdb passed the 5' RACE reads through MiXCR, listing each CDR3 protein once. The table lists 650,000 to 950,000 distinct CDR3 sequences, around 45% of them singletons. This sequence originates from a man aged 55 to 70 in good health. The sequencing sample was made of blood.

CDR3 region: CASSVQGYYGYTF. CDR3 sequence (DNA): TGTGCCAGCTCAGTCCAGGGATACTATGGCTACACCTTC. The V call is TRBV7-9, the J call TRBJ1-2, with D possibly TRBD1 on 5 matching bases. There are 13 residues in the CDR3. CDR1 SEHNR and CDR2 FQNEAQ come from the germline V gene (reference sequence). Trimming left V 8 bases short and J 3 bases short, with 13 bases between.